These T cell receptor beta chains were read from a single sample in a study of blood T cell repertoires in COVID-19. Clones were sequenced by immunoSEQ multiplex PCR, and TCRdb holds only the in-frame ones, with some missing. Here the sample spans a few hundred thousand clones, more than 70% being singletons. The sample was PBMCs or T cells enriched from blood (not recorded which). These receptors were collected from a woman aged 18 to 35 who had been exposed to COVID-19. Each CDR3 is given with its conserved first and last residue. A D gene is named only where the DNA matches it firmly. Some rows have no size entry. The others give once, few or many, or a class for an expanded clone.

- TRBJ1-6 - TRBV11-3 CASSSSRGSPLHF TGTGCCAGCAGCTCGTCAAGGGGCTCACCCCTCCACTTT
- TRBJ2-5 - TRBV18 CASSRGQEETQYF TGTGCCAGCTCACGAGGACAAGAAGAGACCCAGTACTTC
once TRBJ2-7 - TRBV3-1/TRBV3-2 CASSQFGGPYEQYF TGTGCCAGCAGCCAGTTCGGCGGGCCTTACGAGCAGTACTTC
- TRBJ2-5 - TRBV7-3 CASSLWGGPGETQYF TGTGCCAGCAGCTTATGGGGGGGCCCAGGAGAGACCCAGTACTTC
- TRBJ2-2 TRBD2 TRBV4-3 CASSQAGLNTGELFF TGCGCCAGCAGCCAAGCGGGACTAAACACCGGGGAGCTGTTTTTT
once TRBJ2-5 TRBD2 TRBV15 CATSPGLAETQYF TGTGCCACCAGCCCTGGACTAGCGGAGACCCAGTACTTC
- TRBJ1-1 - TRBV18 CASSLQNTEAFF TGTGCCAGCTCACTTCAGAACACTGAAGCTTTCTTT
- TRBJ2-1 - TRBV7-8 CASSLAFYQGSYNEQFF TGTGCCAGCAGCTTAGCGTTTTATCAGGGCTCCTACAATGAGCAGTTCTTC
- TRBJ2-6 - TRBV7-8 CASSLLIRDTFFSGANVLTF TGTGCCAGCAGCTTACTTATCCGGGACACATTCTTCTCTGGGGCCAACGTCCTGACTTTC
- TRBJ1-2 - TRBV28 CASQIPGTNGYTF TGTGCCAGCCAAATCCCCGGGACAAATGGCTACACCTTC
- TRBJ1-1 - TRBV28 CASQGMGDAATEAFF TGTGCCAGCCAGGGGATGGGAGACGCGGCCACTGAAGCTTTCTTT
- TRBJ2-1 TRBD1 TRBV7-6 CASSSGQAYNEQFF TGTGCCAGCAGCTCGGGACAGGCGTACAATGAGCAGTTCTTC
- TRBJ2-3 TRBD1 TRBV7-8 CASSKGTGNTQYF TGTGCCAGCAGCAAGGGGACAGGCAATACGCAGTATTTT
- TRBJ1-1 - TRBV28 CASRNRGDGTEAFF TGTGCCAGCAGGAACCGGGGTGATGGTACTGAAGCTTTCTTT
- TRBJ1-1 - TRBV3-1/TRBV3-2 CASSQARSNTEAFF TGTGCCAGCAGCCAAGCCAGGTCGAACACTGAAGCTTTCTTT
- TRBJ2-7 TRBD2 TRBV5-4 CASSLVAGGNEQYF TGTGCCAGCAGCTTGGTAGCGGGGGGCAACGAGCAGTACTTC
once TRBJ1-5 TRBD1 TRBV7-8 CASSLARTGGQPQHF TGTGCCAGCAGCTTAGCGAGGACAGGGGGACAGCCCCAGCATTTT
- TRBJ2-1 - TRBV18 CASSPAPQANEQFF TGTGCCAGCTCACCGGCCCCACAGGCCAATGAGCAGTTCTTC
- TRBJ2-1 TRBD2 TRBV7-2 CASSAPGTSGSNEQFF TGTGCCAGCAGCGCACCCGGGACTAGCGGGAGCAATGAGCAGTTCTTC
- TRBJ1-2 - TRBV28 CASSLPGLYGYTF TGTGCCAGCAGTTTACCAGGCCTTTATGGCTACACCTTC
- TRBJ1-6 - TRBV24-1 CATSDHRAGGNSPLHF TGTGCCACCAGTGATCACAGGGCGGGAGGGAATTCACCCCTCCACTTT
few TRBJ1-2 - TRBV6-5 CASSYPQVDYGYTF TGTGCCAGCAGTTACCCGCAGGTCGACTATGGCTACACCTTC
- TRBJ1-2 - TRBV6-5 CASSPDGAYGYTF TGTGCCAGCAGTCCCGACGGAGCCTATGGCTACACCTTC
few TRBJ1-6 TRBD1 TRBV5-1 CASSKGPGGGNSPLHF TGCGCCAGCAGCAAAGGCCCAGGGGGCGGGAATTCACCCCTCCACTTT
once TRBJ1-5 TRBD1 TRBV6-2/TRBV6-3 CASSYGTGVYSNQPQHF TGTGCCAGCAGTTACGGGACAGGCGTTTATAGCAATCAGCCCCAGCATTTT
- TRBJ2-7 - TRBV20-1 CSVGDYEQYF TGCAGTGTAGGGGACTACGAGCAGTACTTC
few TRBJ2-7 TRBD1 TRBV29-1 CSVDRGVDEQYF TGCAGCGTAGACAGGGGGGTGGACGAGCAGTACTTC
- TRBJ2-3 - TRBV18 CASSPRLDSSTDTQYF TGTGCCAGCTCACCCCGACTGGATTCTAGCACAGATACGCAGTATTTT
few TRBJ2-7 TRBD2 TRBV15 CATGSPGGPYEQYF TGTGCCACCGGATCCCCGGGGGGACCCTACGAGCAGTACTTC
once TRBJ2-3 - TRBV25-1 CASSEPDRFTDTQYF TGTGCCAGCAGTGAACCTGACAGGTTCACAGATACGCAGTATTTT
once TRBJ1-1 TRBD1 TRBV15 CATSTLTGAMNTEAFF TGTGCCACCAGCACCTTAACAGGGGCCATGAACACTGAAGCTTTCTTT
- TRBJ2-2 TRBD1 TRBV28 CASSFQGALGELFF TGTGCCAGCAGTTTCCAGGGGGCTTTAGGGGAGCTGTTTTTT
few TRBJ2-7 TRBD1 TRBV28 CASSRTGGSEQYF TGTGCCAGCAGTCGGACAGGGGGCAGCGAGCAGTACTTC
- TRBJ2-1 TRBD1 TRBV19 CASSSRQGSSYNEQFF TGTGCCAGTAGTAGCCGACAGGGTAGCTCCTACAATGAGCAGTTCTTC
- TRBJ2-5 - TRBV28 CASSTGGLETQYF TGTGCCAGTTCGACCGGGGGATTGGAGACCCAGTACTTC
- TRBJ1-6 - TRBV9 CASSSTGYNSPLHF TGTGCCAGCAGCTCGACAGGTTATAATTCACCCCTCCACTTT
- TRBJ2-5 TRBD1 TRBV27 CASSFRDRGETQYF TGTGCCAGCAGTTTCCGGGACAGGGGAGAGACCCAGTACTTC
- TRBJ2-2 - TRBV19 CASSLLQVVTGELFF TGTGCCAGTAGTCTCCTCCAGGTAGTCACCGGGGAGCTGTTTTTT
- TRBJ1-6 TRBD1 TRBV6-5 CASRQGTYNSPLHF TGTGCCAGCAGACAGGGGACTTATAATTCACCCCTCCACTTT
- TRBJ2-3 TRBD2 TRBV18 CASSPGLAGGQDTQYF TGTGCCAGCTCTCCTGGACTAGCGGGAGGGCAAGATACGCAGTATTTT
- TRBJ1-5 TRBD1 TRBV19 CASRTGASNQPQHF TGTGCCAGTAGGACAGGGGCGAGCAATCAGCCCCAGCATTTT
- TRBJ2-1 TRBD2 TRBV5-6 CASSTGLAGDNEQFF TGTGCCAGCAGCACAGGACTAGCGGGAGATAATGAGCAGTTCTTC
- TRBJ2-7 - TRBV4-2 CASSQEGWGDHEQYF TGTGCCAGCAGCCAAGAAGGGTGGGGGGACCACGAGCAGTACTTC
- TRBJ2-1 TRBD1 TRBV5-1 CASSLWGQGALVDEQFF TGCGCCAGCAGCTTGTGGGGACAGGGAGCCTTAGTGGATGAGCAGTTCTTC
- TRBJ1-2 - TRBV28 CASSETGTDLYGYTF TGTGCCAGCAGTGAAACCGGGACTGACCTCTATGGCTACACCTTC
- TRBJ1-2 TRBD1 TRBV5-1 CASSLGTGLDNYGYTF TGCGCCAGCAGCTTGGGGACAGGGTTGGATAACTATGGCTACACCTTC
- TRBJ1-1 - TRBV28 CASSRVGLDTEAFF TGTGCCAGCAGTCGAGTGGGGCTAGACACTGAAGCTTTCTTT
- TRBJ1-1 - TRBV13 CASSFGRGGRTEAFF TGTGCCAGCAGCTTTGGCAGGGGTGGTAGAACTGAAGCTTTCTTT
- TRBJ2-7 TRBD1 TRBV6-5 CASGQGWNPSYEQYF TGTGCCAGCGGACAGGGGTGGAACCCATCCTACGAGCAGTACTTC
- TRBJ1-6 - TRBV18 CASSPPVKSNSPLHF TGTGCCAGCTCACCTCCGGTTAAGAGCAATTCACCCCTCCACTTT
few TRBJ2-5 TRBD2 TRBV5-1 CASSLRGGSIIIAETQYF TGCGCCAGCAGCCTCCGGGGGGGGTCGATTATTATAGCGGAGACCCAGTACTTC
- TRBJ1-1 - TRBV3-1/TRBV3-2 CASSQDELNTEAFF TGTGCCAGCAGCCAAGATGAGTTGAACACTGAAGCTTTCTTT
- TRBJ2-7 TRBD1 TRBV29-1 CSVRQGGDEQYF TGCAGCGTTCGACAGGGGGGAGACGAGCAGTACTTC
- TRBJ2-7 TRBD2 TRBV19 CASSLTSGSGSYEQYF TGTGCCAGTAGTCTAACTAGCGGGAGTGGCTCCTACGAGCAGTACTTC
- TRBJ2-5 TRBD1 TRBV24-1 CATSDPDRQETQYF TGTGCCACCAGTGACCCGGACAGGCAAGAGACCCAGTACTTC
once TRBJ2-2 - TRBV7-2 CASSGSPINTGELFF TGTGCCAGCAGCGGCTCGCCAATAAACACCGGGGAGCTGTTTTTT
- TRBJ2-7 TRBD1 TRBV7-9 CASSFRDRGSYEQYF TGTGCCAGCAGCTTTAGGGACAGGGGATCCTACGAGCAGTACTTC
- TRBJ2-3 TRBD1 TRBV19 CASRLTGTGATDTQYF TGTGCCAGTAGACTTACCGGGACAGGGGCCACAGATACGCAGTATTTT
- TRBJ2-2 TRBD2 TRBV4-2 CASSHTLLAPGELFF TGTGCCAGCAGCCATACACTACTAGCGCCCGGGGAGCTGTTTTTT
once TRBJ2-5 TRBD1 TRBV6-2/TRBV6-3 CASSYFDRAQETQYF TGTGCCAGCAGTTACTTCGACAGGGCACAAGAGACCCAGTACTTC